A single sample is the source of the 9 T cell receptor beta chains below, sequenced in a study of beta chain features in type 1 diabetes. Expressed TCRB transcripts were sequenced after all isolated RNA was converted to cDNA. Assay used: immunoSEQ multiplex PCR; TCRdb lists only in-frame clones, some missing. The sample lists approximately 380,000 clones; more than 13% were seen once. The sample comprised naive CD4+ T cells from blood. These receptors all stem from a woman under 30 in good health.

The gene calls are TRBV7-6 and TRBJ2-7; possible D gene TRBD1, 5 bases. The CDR3 length is 14 residues. The V end lost 0 bases, the J end lost 4 bases, and 10 bases lay between the germline ends. Germline V gene sequence: CDR1 SGHVS, CDR2 FNYEAQ. The CDR3 reads CASSLADKRYEQYF. The CDR3 nucleotides are TGTGCCAGCAGCTTAGCGGACAAGAGATACGAGCAGTACTTC.

J is TRBJ1-2 and V is TRBV30; possible D gene TRBD1, 5 bases. This CDR3 is 12 amino acids long. V was cut by 3 bases and J by 9 bases, with 14 bases left in between. Germline values: CDR1 GTSNPN, CDR2 SVGIG (reference sequence). The DNA for the CDR3 is TGTGCCTGGAGCGGGAGCGGGGGTCGCTACACCTTC. Its protein product is CAWSGSGGRYTF.

This clone came up a few times. V and J are TRBV5-1 and TRBJ2-1, with D maybe TRBD1 (6 bases). The CDR3 is 16 residues long. CDR1 and CDR2 from the germline V gene are SGHRS and YFSETQ. V was cut by 3 bases and J by 0 bases, with 13 bases left in between. CDR3 in DNA: TGCGCCAGCAGCTCGGACAGATTAAGCTCCTACAATGAGCAGTTCTTC. Translating gives CASSSDRLSSYNEQFF.

The chain recombines TRBV5-1 with TRBJ1-1; D is perhaps TRBD1 (5 bases). Germline V gene data show CDR1 as SGHRS and CDR2 as YFSETQ. This CDR3 is built from 14 residues. V lost 5 bases and J lost 3, with 14 bases in between. In DNA, the CDR3 is TGCGCCAGCAGTAGGGGTGATGCGGACACTGAAGCTTTCTTT. Translated: CASSRGDADTEAFF.

The rearrangement links TRBV28 to TRBJ2-7; 7 bases agree with TRBD1. Germline V gives CDR1 MDHEN, CDR2 SYDVKM. The V and J ends lost 7 bases and 3 bases, in that order; junction bases with no gene match: 9. CDR3 length equals 14 residues. CDR3: CASTAPTGFYEQYF. DNA of the CDR3: TGTGCCAGCACCGCCCCGACAGGGTTCTACGAGCAGTACTTC.

The sample holds a few counts of this clone. This rearrangement joins TRBV2 to TRBJ2-2; D gene ambiguous. Germline loops: CDR1 SNHLY, CDR2 FYNNEI. V lost 5 bases and J 0 bases, leaving 10 bases between the germline ends. The CDR3 has 15 amino acids. The CDR3 coding sequence is TGTGCCAGCAGTTTCGGCAGCGCGAACACCGGGGAGCTGTTTTTT. This gives the protein CASSFGSANTGELFF.

This clone was found a few times. V usage is TRBV6-6 and J usage is TRBJ1-1, with 7 bases fitting TRBD1. Germline assignment: CDR1 MNHNY and CDR2 SVGAGI (reference sequence). The CDR3 length is 14 residues. J was trimmed by 0 bases and V by 6 bases; bases with no gene match: 4. Here the CDR3 reads CASSFGQVNTEAFF. Here the CDR3 DNA reads TGTGCCAGCAGCTTTGGACAGGTGAACACTGAAGCTTTCTTT.

The J gene is TRBJ2-5, the V gene TRBV7-9; tentative D call: TRBD2 (6 bases). With 2 bases removed from V and 5 bases from J, the gap between germline ends came to 12 bases. CDR3 length: 14 amino acids. CDR1 and CDR2 from the germline V gene are SEHNR and FQNEAQ (reference sequence). The CDR3 nucleotides read TGTGCCAGCAGCTTAATTGGAGGGAGGGAGACCCAGTACTTC. It codes for CASSLIGGRETQYF.

Here the CDR3 reads CASSLRQGAADTQYF. The CDR3 coding sequence is TGTGCCAGCAGCTTACGGCAGGGGGCCGCAGATACGCAGTATTTT. The chain links TRBV7-8 to TRBJ2-3, with 8 bases lining up with TRBD1. The CDR3 totals 15 residues. Unmatched junction bases numbered 5, after V lost 2 bases and J lost 4 bases. CDR1 is SGHVS, CDR2 FQNEAQ, per germline.